This TCR beta chain was recorded in a study of shared clonotypes between healthy human individuals. Study-wide results and limits: Naive subsets usually exceeded memory subsets in estimated richness.

The ends were cut back, 6 bases at V and 0 bases at J, with 14 bases in the middle. The CDR3 has 16 amino acids. Germline values: CDR1 ENHRY, CDR2 SYGVKD. Source study methods: ImmunoSEQ supplied junction-only sequences lacking quality scores, so filtering was different. Sequencing was performed with immunoSEQ multiplex PCR; in TCRdb, only in-frame clones are kept and a portion is missing. V and J calls and clone size are those listed in that table; D and trimming were worked out from the DNA. The sample shows roughly 600,000 clones, roughly 98% of them seen only once. Regarding this clone: Its antigen is not identified.

As defined, naive CD8 cells were CD45RO-negative and positively selected for CCR7, with terminally differentiated effector memory CD45RA+ cells excluded. Sequencing was done on a sample of naive CD8+ T cells sorted from blood. The chain combines TRBV10-3 with TRBJ2-2; D is possibly TRBD2 (6 bases). The sequence was collected from a man aged 25-40 years in good health. This CDR3 is CAISLGTVANTGELFF. The CDR3 DNA is TGTGCCATCAGCCTCGGGACTGTCGCGAACACCGGGGAGCTGTTTTTT.